The present T cell receptor beta chain was sequenced within a study of radiation and T cells in renal cell carcinoma. The repertoire was sequenced with immunoSEQ multiplex PCR; TCRdb's copy has only in-frame clones and lacks some. The sample has some 120,000 clones, around 84% seen once. The V and J ends lost 5 bases and 12 bases, in that order; junction bases with no gene match: 7. CDR3 length: 12 residues. CDR1 and CDR2 from the germline V gene are LNHNV and YYDKDF (reference sequence). Time point here: baseline pretreatment blood. As for treatment: 15 Gy SBRT to primary tumor, nephrectomy 4 weeks later.

This specimen consisted of blood, obtained from a patient whose treatment included radiotherapy and nephrectomy. The TCR was taken from a woman aged 60-70 years with renal cell carcinoma. J is TRBJ2-1 and V is TRBV15, with 7 bases aligning to TRBD2. CDR3 sequence (DNA): TGTGCCACCAGCGATGGGAGGGTGCGGCAGTTCTTC. Translated, it gives CATSDGRVRQFF.